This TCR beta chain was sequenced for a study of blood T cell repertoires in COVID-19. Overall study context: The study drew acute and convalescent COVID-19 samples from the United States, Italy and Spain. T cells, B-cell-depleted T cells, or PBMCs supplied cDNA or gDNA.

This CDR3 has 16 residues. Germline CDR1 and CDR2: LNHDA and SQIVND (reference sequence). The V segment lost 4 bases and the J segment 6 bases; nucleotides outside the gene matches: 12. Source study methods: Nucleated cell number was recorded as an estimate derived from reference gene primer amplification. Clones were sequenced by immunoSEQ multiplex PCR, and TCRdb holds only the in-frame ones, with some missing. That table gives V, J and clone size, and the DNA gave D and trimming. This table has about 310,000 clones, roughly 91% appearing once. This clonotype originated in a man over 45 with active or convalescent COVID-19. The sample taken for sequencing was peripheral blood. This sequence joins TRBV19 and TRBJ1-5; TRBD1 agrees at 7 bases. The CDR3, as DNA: TGTGCCAGTAGTAATGTTGCGACAGGGCGCCGTCAGCCCCAGCATTTT. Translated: CASSNVATGRRQPQHF.